These T cell receptor beta chains were read from a single sample in a study of human CD4 T cells and Enterobacteriaceae. Clones were sequenced by immunoSEQ multiplex PCR, and TCRdb holds only the in-frame ones, with some missing. The top ten clones hold under 55% of a sample with around 190 clones, approximately 48% of them seen once. Sequencing used bacteria-reactive CD4+ T cells grown in culture. The source is a human donor in good health. Both conserved end residues are part of each CDR3. Fields, in order: J gene, clone size, D gene, V gene, CDR3 protein, CDR3 DNA. The D gene is left open where the match is weak. Clone size, where shown, is once, few, many, or a class for clones that have expanded.

TRBJ1-4 | . | . | TRBV6-5 | CASRGFNEKLFF | TGTGCCAGCAGGGGGTTTAATGAAAAACTGTTTTTT
TRBJ2-1 | large | . | TRBV25-1 | CASSEYGYSPGTYNEQFF | TGTGCCAGCAGTGAATATGGGTATAGCCCTGGGACCTACAATGAGCAGTTCTTC
TRBJ1-1 | large | . | TRBV10-2 | CASSESVSRATEAFF | TGCGCCAGCAGTGAGTCGGTTAGCAGGGCCACCGAAGCTTTCTTT
TRBJ2-5 | few | . | TRBV11-2 | CASRARGETQYF | TGTGCCAGCAGAGCAAGAGGGGAGACCCAGTACTTC
TRBJ2-5 | hyperexpanded | TRBD2 | TRBV11-2 | CASSFGAGGRETQYF | TGTGCCAGCAGCTTTGGGGCGGGGGGGCGAGAGACCCAGTACTTC
TRBJ2-3 | few | TRBD2 | TRBV4-1 | CASSYTSGSNAGADTQYF | TGCGCCAGCAGCTATACTAGCGGGAGTAATGCCGGTGCAGATACGCAGTATTTT
TRBJ2-7 | few | . | TRBV13 | CASRNYYEQYF | TGTGCCAGCAGAAATTACTACGAGCAGTACTTC
TRBJ2-5 | hyperexpanded | TRBD2 | TRBV28 | CASSGLAGGRTQYF | TGTGCCAGCAGCGGACTAGCGGGTGGACGGACCCAGTACTTC
TRBJ2-4 | . | . | TRBV11-2 | CASRPSAGGGIQYF | TGTGCCAGCAGGCCTAGCGCCGGGGGCGGCATTCAGTACTTC
TRBJ2-6 | . | . | TRBV7-4 | CASSQGSSSQSRANVLTF | TGTGCCAGCAGCCAAGGGAGCAGCTCACAAAGTCGGGCCAACGTCCTGACTTTC
TRBJ1-5 | . | . | TRBV7-2 | CASSLEIGQPQHF | TGTGCCAGCAGCTTAGAAATCGGACAGCCCCAGCATTTT
TRBJ2-3 | . | . | TRBV21-1 | CASSTATVMQDTQYF | TGTGCCAGCAGCACTGCTACAGTCATGCAAGATACGCAGTATTTT
TRBJ2-5 | large | TRBD1 | TRBV30 | CAWTIPGTGLSRVTQYF | TGTGCCTGGACCATCCCCGGGACAGGACTATCAAGAGTGACCCAGTACTTC
TRBJ2-1 | large | TRBD2 | TRBV7-2 | CASSLAGTSGSRPNEQFF | TGTGCCAGCAGCTTAGCCGGGACTAGCGGGAGCAGGCCGAATGAGCAGTTCTTC
TRBJ2-3 | . | . | TRBV15 | CATSRTSSPTDTQYF | TGTGCCACCAGCAGGACTTCATCCCCAACAGATACGCAGTATTTT
TRBJ2-7 | . | . | TRBV10-2 | CASSLDVTYEQYF | TGCGCCAGCAGCCTAGATGTTACCTACGAGCAGTACTTC
TRBJ1-1 | . | TRBD1 | TRBV6-5 | CASSWGTGATEAFF | TGTGCCAGCAGTTGGGGGACAGGGGCCACTGAAGCTTTCTTT
TRBJ1-4 | few | . | TRBV15 | CATSRDRWENEKLFF | TGTGCCACCAGCAGAGATAGATGGGAGAATGAAAAACTGTTTTTT
TRBJ1-2 | few | . | TRBV15 | CATSSNHRAAGYTF | TGTGCCACCAGCAGCAACCACAGGGCCGCGGGCTACACCTTC
TRBJ1-5 | . | . | TRBV7-4 | CASSLEIGQPQHF | TGTGCCAGCAGCTTAGAAATCGGACAGCCCCAGCATTTT
TRBJ1-5 | few | . | TRBV25-1 | CASSDGGMGNQPQHF | TGTGCCAGCAGTGATGGGGGAATGGGCAATCAGCCCCAGCATTTT
TRBJ1-3 | . | TRBD1 | TRBV5-4 | CASSGTVAGNTIYF | TGTGCCAGCAGCGGGACAGTTGCTGGAAACACCATATATTTT
TRBJ2-6 | . | TRBD1 | TRBV28 | CASSGGDRGRAGANVLTF | TGTGCCAGCAGTGGGGGGGACAGGGGGCGGGCTGGGGCCAACGTCCTGACTTTC
TRBJ1-5 | . | . | TRBV13 | CASSLRSNQPQHF | TGTGCCAGCAGCTTACGAAGCAATCAGCCCCAGCATTTT
TRBJ2-6 | few | . | TRBV21-1 | CASRSVLQQSRANVLTF | TGTGCCAGCAGGTCAGTGCTACAACAAAGTCGGGCCAACGTCCTGACTTTC
TRBJ2-1 | . | . | TRBV6-5 | CASKEGAGNEQFF | TGTGCCAGCAAGGAGGGGGCAGGCAATGAGCAGTTCTTC
TRBJ2-4 | . | . | TRBV6-4 | CASRPSAGGGIQYF | TGTGCCAGCAGGCCTAGCGCCGGGGGCGGCATTCAGTACTTC
TRBJ1-5 | . | . | TRBV16 | CASSQSGASNQPQHF | TGTGCCAGCAGCCAATCGGGGGCTAGCAATCAGCCCCAGCATTTT
TRBJ1-2 | once | TRBD1 | TRBV2 | CASSWTGGRNGYTF | TGTGCCAGCAGCTGGACAGGGGGCCGTAATGGCTACACCTTC
TRBJ1-2 | . | . | TRBV2 | CASRNEAGYYGYTF | TGTGCCAGCCGAAACGAAGCGGGTTACTATGGCTACACCTTC
TRBJ1-2 | . | . | TRBV4-1 | CASSPGDTRKYGYTF | TGCGCCAGCAGCCCCGGGGACACTCGGAAGTATGGCTACACCTTC
TRBJ2-1 | . | TRBD2 | TRBV5-1 | CASSFGGGAYNEQFF | TGCGCCAGCAGCTTCGGGGGGGGCGCATACAATGAGCAGTTCTTC
TRBJ2-7 | . | . | TRBV28 | CASSLQSRVYEQYF | TGTGCCAGCAGTTTGCAGTCTCGGGTTTACGAGCAGTACTTC
TRBJ1-2 | large | . | TRBV2 | CASSERQVYGYTF | TGTGCCAGCAGTGAGCGACAGGTCTATGGCTACACCTTC
TRBJ2-6 | . | . | TRBV7-8 | CASRTGTSGANVLTF | TGTGCCAGCAGGACCGGGACTTCTGGGGCCAACGTCCTGACTTTC
TRBJ2-1 | once | TRBD2 | TRBV6-4 | CASSASGGANEQFF | TGTGCCAGCAGTGCTAGCGGGGGGGCCAATGAGCAGTTCTTC
TRBJ1-2 | . | . | TRBV28 | CASTLDRSYGYTF | TGTGCCAGCACCCTTGACAGGTCCTATGGCTACACCTTC
TRBJ2-4 | . | . | TRBV6-1 | CASRPSAGGGIQYF | TGTGCCAGCAGGCCTAGCGCCGGGGGCGGCATTCAGTACTTC
TRBJ2-7 | few | TRBD2 | TRBV11-2 | CASSSASGSYHEQYF | TGTGCCAGCAGCTCGGCTAGCGGGAGTTACCACGAGCAGTACTTC
TRBJ2-4 | . | . | TRBV28 | CASSRRKNIQYF | TGTGCCAGCAGTAGACGCAAAAACATTCAGTACTTC
TRBJ2-2 | large | TRBD2 | TRBV28 | CASSGTSGSMGTGELFF | TGTGCCAGCAGTGGGACTAGCGGGAGCATGGGCACCGGGGAGCTGTTTTTT
TRBJ2-3 | . | . | TRBV6-1 | CASSDGASGTDTQYF | TGTGCCAGCAGTGATGGGGCTAGCGGCACAGATACGCAGTATTTT
TRBJ2-3 | large | TRBD2 | TRBV2 | CASRMWGLAGGKGTDTQYF | TGTGCCAGCAGGATGTGGGGACTAGCGGGAGGAAAGGGCACAGATACGCAGTATTTT
TRBJ2-3 | . | . | TRBV28 | CASSFVQGRDTQYF | TGTGCCAGCAGTTTTGTCCAGGGTAGAGATACGCAGTATTTT
TRBJ1-2 | few | . | TRBV27 | CASSLAGGIGYTF | TGTGCCAGCAGCCTGGCGGGGGGTATTGGCTACACCTTC
TRBJ1-5 | . | . | TRBV28 | CASNTDSRFSQPQHF | TGTGCCAGCAATACGGACAGCCGGTTCAGTCAGCCCCAGCATTTT
TRBJ1-2 | few | TRBD1 | TRBV7-8 | CASSQTGEGYGYTF | TGTGCCAGCAGCCAGACAGGGGAGGGCTATGGCTACACCTTC
TRBJ2-4 | . | . | TRBV11-2 | CASSLEGPNAQYF | TGTGCCAGCAGCTTAGAGGGGCCTAACGCTCAGTACTTC
TRBJ1-2 | large | . | TRBV18 | CASSPSAQANGYTF | TGTGCCAGCTCACCATCGGCGCAGGCGAATGGCTACACCTTC